Below are 28 T cell receptor beta chains sequenced from a single sample in a study of brain T cells in children with intractable seizures. The sample's time point: blood from clinic visit 5 months post-surgery; TSC patient then seizure free. This table comes from immunoSEQ multiplex PCR, and its TCRdb copy is limited to in-frame clones, with some not included. The data hold 300,000 to 400,000 clones, with over 90% observed a single time. The source was peripheral blood, collected approximately 5 months after surgery. The source is a boy under two years old with tuberous sclerosis and intractable seizures.

The rearrangement uses TRBV9 and TRBJ2-3; weak D call: TRBD2 (6 bases). There are 16 residues in the CDR3. The V end was cut by 2 bases, the J end by 1 base, with 14 bases between. Per the germline V gene, CDR1 is SGDLS and CDR2 is YYNGEE. The CDR3 bases are TGTGCCAGCAGCGTCCCCGGATCGGGGGGCACAGATACGCAGTATTTT. Its protein is CASSVPGSGGTDTQYF.

The rearrangement links TRBV5-1 to TRBJ2-5; D unresolved. Germline V gives CDR1 SGHRS, CDR2 YFSETQ. This CDR3 is 14 amino acids long. V shed 0 bases and J shed 5 bases, with 11 bases lying between them. CDR3 amino acids: CASSLGGSLETQYF. In DNA, the CDR3 is TGCGCCAGCAGCTTGGGAGGCTCTCTGGAGACCCAGTACTTC.

CDR3 in DNA: TGCAGCGTTGCTTCTATAGCCGGTGAGCAGTTCTTC. Protein product: CSVASIAGEQFF. The chain couples TRBV29-1 to TRBJ2-1; no clear D. V was clipped by 4 bases and J by 9 bases, with 13 bases between them. The CDR3 has 12 residues. From germline, CDR1 is SQVTM and CDR2 ANQGSEA.

CDR3 residues: CASISYRTSGGAYEQYF. CDR3 bases: TGTGCCAGCATTTCTTACCGGACTAGCGGGGGGGCCTACGAGCAGTACTTC. J is TRBJ2-7 and V is TRBV2, with 15 bases fitting TRBD2. This CDR3 spans 17 amino acids. Trimming cost V 7 bases and J 2 bases; bases outside gene matches: 9. From germline, CDR1 is SNHLY and CDR2 FYNNEI.

The chain joins TRBV3-1 (or the pseudogene TRBV3-2) to TRBJ2-1, with D maybe TRBD1 (5 bases). The ends were cut back, 2 bases at V and 4 bases at J, with 6 bases in the middle. The CDR3 covers 13 residues. The germline gives CDR1 LGHDT, CDR2 YNNKEL (reference sequence). Written as DNA, the CDR3 is TGTGCCAGCAGCCAAAGGACATACAATGAGCAGTTCTTC. Its translation: CASSQRTYNEQFF.

V is TRBV6-6 and J is TRBJ1-2; the D gene is possibly TRBD1 (6 bases). CDR1 and CDR2 (germline): MNHNY, SVGAGI (reference sequence). V was cut by 4 bases and J by 12 bases, with 12 bases left in between. The CDR3 runs 11 residues. The CDR3 loop reads CASSSDRRDTF. The CDR3 nucleotides are TGTGCCAGCAGTTCCGACAGGAGGGACACCTTC.

This clone occurred a few times. The chain is built from TRBV11-3 and TRBJ2-7, with D hard to call. CDR1 is SGHNT, CDR2 YENEEA, per germline. The CDR3 length is 14 residues. The V end lost 5 bases, the J end lost 0 bases, and 11 bases lay between the germline ends. As DNA, the CDR3 is TGTGCCAGCAGCGAGTGGCGGAGCTCCTACGAGCAGTACTTC. This encodes CASSEWRSSYEQYF.

The chain joins TRBV4-1 to TRBJ1-2, with 12 nucleotides matching TRBD1. With V trimmed by 0 bases and J by 7 bases, 15 bases remained unmatched. The CDR3 covers 19 residues. Germline V gives CDR1 MGHRA, CDR2 YSYEKL. The CDR3 spells CASSQEKVGDRGRRGGYTF. The CDR3 DNA reads as TGCGCCAGCAGCCAAGAAAAGGTCGGGGACAGGGGGCGCAGGGGTGGCTACACCTTC.

This clone is labeled as medium-sized. The chain employs TRBV4-1 and TRBJ2-7; either TRBD1 or TRBD2 may supply D (5 bases each). V was cut by 4 bases and J by 6 bases, with 16 bases left in between. The germline CDR1 and CDR2 sequences are MGHRA and YSYEKL. CDR3 length equals 14 residues. CDR3 sequence reads: CASSPGPHAAEQYF. CDR3 coding DNA: TGCGCCAGCAGCCCGGGGCCCCACGCGGCCGAGCAGTACTTC.

This clone was observed a few times. The chain uses TRBV5-8 and TRBJ2-2; no clear D gene. Trimming pared 4 bases from V and 7 bases from J, leaving 14 bases between. Germline V gives CDR1 SGHTS, CDR2 YDEGEE. The CDR3 is 14 residues long. CDR3 bases: TGTGCCAGCAGCCCCCGTCTACCGAGCGGGGAGCTGTTTTTT. This sequence encodes CASSPRLPSGELFF.

This chain uses TRBV19 with TRBJ1-1; 7 nucleotides agree with TRBD1. From germline, CDR1 is LNHDA and CDR2 SQIVND (reference sequence). This CDR3 comprises 13 residues. J gave up 7 bases and V 3 bases, and 5 bases lay outside the gene matches. The CDR3 coding sequence is TGTGCCAGTAGTATTGGGACAGCCTATGAAGCTTTCTTT. This sequence encodes CASSIGTAYEAFF.

This rearrangement joins TRBV23-1 to TRBJ1-2; 10 bases agree with TRBD1. TRBV23-1 is assigned to the ORF class and has an uncertain function. V shed 4 bases, J shed 8 bases, and the junction held 10 bases outside the gene matches. The CDR3 runs to 15 residues. CDR3 in amino acids: CASSRETGGNKGYTF. The CDR3, as DNA: TGCGCCAGCAGTCGAGAGACAGGGGGCAATAAAGGCTACACCTTC.

The chain combines TRBV9 with TRBJ2-3; 9 positions match TRBD2. With 0 bases clipped from V and 1 base from J, the junction kept 3 bases outside the gene matches. CDR1 is SGDLS and CDR2 is YYNGEE in the germline V gene. This CDR3 is built from 16 residues. The CDR3 nucleotides are TGTGCCAGCAGCGTAGGAATAGCGGGGGGCACAGATACGCAGTATTTT. Its translation is CASSVGIAGGTDTQYF.

This clone appeared a single time. The chain couples TRBV9 to TRBJ1-4, with a tentative D call TRBD1 (5 bases). The CDR3 contains 12 residues. Germline values: CDR1 SGDLS, CDR2 YYNGEE. Trimming took 3 bases from V and 10 from J, leaving 10 bases between them. The CDR3 protein is CASSGTGGKLFF. The CDR3 nucleotides read TGTGCCAGCAGCGGAACCGGGGGAAAACTGTTTTTT.

V gene TRBV4-2 combines with J gene TRBJ2-1; TRBD2 matches 12 bases. The germline V gene has CDR1 LGHNA and CDR2 YNFKEQ. The J segment lost 7 bases and the V segment lost 0 bases, leaving 7 bases of the junction unmatched. The CDR3 loop spans 17 amino acids. The CDR3 DNA is TGTGCCAGCAGCCAAGAGACGCTAGCGGGGGGGCCAAATGAGCAGTTCTTC. Translation gives CASSQETLAGGPNEQFF.

The chain employs TRBV18 and TRBJ2-2; 10 nucleotides agree with TRBD1. With V trimmed by 3 bases and J by 4 bases, 2 bases remained unmatched. Germline loops: CDR1 KGHSH, CDR2 LQKENI. The length of the CDR3 is 15 residues. The CDR3 region is CASSPDRGITGELFF. CDR3 DNA: TGTGCCAGCTCACCGGACAGGGGGATCACCGGGGAGCTGTTTTTT.

This clone was observed a handful of times. This chain links TRBV6-5 with TRBJ2-2; D remains unclear. Germline V gene sequence: CDR1 MNHEY, CDR2 SVGAGI. CDR3 size: 13 residues. V lost 5 bases and J 3 bases, leaving 7 bases between the germline ends. CDR3: CASSRLDTGELFF. CDR3 DNA sequence: TGTGCCAGCAGTCGACTGGACACCGGGGAGCTGTTTTTT.

This sequence joins TRBV19 and TRBJ2-1; D tentatively fits TRBD1 or TRBD2 (5 bases each). The germline V and J ends were trimmed by 8 bases and 9 bases, with 14 bases remaining between them. Germline V gene data show CDR1 as LNHDA and CDR2 as SQIVND (reference sequence). The CDR3 contains 12 residues. CDR3 coding DNA: TGTGCCAGTCAAGGGCAGGGAGCTGAGCAGTTCTTC. The encoded protein is CASQGQGAEQFF.

V is TRBV4-1 and J is TRBJ2-2; 12 bases fit TRBD2. The CDR3 is 19 residues long. From germline, CDR1 is MGHRA and CDR2 YSYEKL. The trim removed 0 bases at V and 5 bases at J, leaving 10 bases unmatched. CDR3: CASSQDPGLAGFGTGELFF. For the CDR3, the DNA is TGCGCCAGCAGCCAAGATCCAGGACTAGCGGGGTTCGGAACCGGGGAGCTGTTTTTT.

The genes are TRBV14 and TRBJ1-1, with D uncertain. Looked up from germline, CDR1 is SGHDN and CDR2 is FVKESK. V was cut by 4 bases and J by 7 bases, with 13 bases left in between. This CDR3 is built from 13 residues. The CDR3 nucleotides read TGTGCCAGCAGCCTCAGACCGAATTATGAAGCTTTCTTT. This translates into CASSLRPNYEAFF.

The chain uses TRBV2 and TRBJ1-1; D gene unclear. Trimming took 7 bases from V and 2 from J, leaving 14 bases between them. The CDR3 length is 14 residues. Per germline, CDR1 SNHLY and CDR2 FYNNEI. This chain's CDR3 is CASTPDWGNTEAFF. The CDR3, as DNA: TGTGCCAGCACCCCCGATTGGGGTAACACTGAAGCTTTCTTT.

This chain links TRBV5-4 with TRBJ1-4; a weak D match, TRBD1 (5 bases). This CDR3 region has 12 residues. V lost 1 base, J lost 7 bases, and 5 bases lay in between. Germline CDR1 SGHNT, CDR2 YYREEE (reference sequence). In DNA, the CDR3 is TGTGCCAGCAGCTTGAGGGGTGAAAAACTGTTTTTT. Protein sequence: CASSLRGEKLFF.

The rearrangement uses TRBV6-2 or TRBV6-3 and TRBJ2-7; 7 nucleotides align to TRBD1. J lost 4 bases, V lost 5 bases, and 11 bases had no gene match. The CDR3 has 15 amino acids. Germline lookup yields CDR1 MNHEY and CDR2 SVGEGT. CDR3 loop: CASSPDRVLSYEQYF. The CDR3 DNA reads TGTGCCAGCAGTCCCGACAGGGTACTTTCGTACGAGCAGTACTTC.

V gene TRBV7-9 combines with J gene TRBJ2-2, with TRBD2 matching over 7 bases. V lost 6 bases, J lost 3 bases, and 16 bases stayed unmatched. CDR3 length equals 18 residues. CDR1 and CDR2 (germline): SEHNR, FQNEAQ (reference sequence). The CDR3, as DNA: TGTGCCAGCAGTCCTACAAGCCCTCGGGACTACTACACCGGGGAGCTGTTTTTT. Its protein product is CASSPTSPRDYYTGELFF.

This clone was found once. The rearrangement uses TRBV3-1 (or the pseudogene TRBV3-2) and TRBJ1-5; possibly TRBD1 for D (6 bases). The CDR3 runs to 15 residues. Per the germline V gene, CDR1 is LGHDT and CDR2 is YNNKEL (reference sequence). Deletions cut 4 bases from V and 2 bases from J, with 12 bases between. The CDR3 sequence: CASSPYRDGNQPQHF. The CDR3 DNA sequence: TGTGCCAGCAGCCCCTACAGGGATGGCAATCAGCCCCAGCATTTT.

The chain employs TRBV7-3 and TRBJ1-2, with 7 bases identical to TRBD1. The CDR3 length is 17 residues. Germline V lookup: CDR1 SGHTA, CDR2 FQGTGA. Unmatched junction bases numbered 8, after V lost 0 bases and J lost 1 base. The CDR3 protein is CASSLTSKQGYNYGYTF. The DNA of the CDR3 is TGTGCCAGCAGCTTAACATCGAAACAGGGGTATAACTATGGCTACACCTTC. Full variable domain (remainder filled in from reference TRBV7-3 and TRBJ1-2): GAGVSQTPSNKVTEKGKYVELRCDPISGHTALYWYRQSLGQGPEFLIYFQGTGAADDSGLPNDRFFAVRPEGSVSTLKIQRTERGDSAVYLCASSLTSKQGYNYGYTFGSGTRLTVV.

This clone was seen a single time. V and J are TRBV6-5 and TRBJ2-3; the match to TRBD2 covers 8 bases. The V gene end was trimmed by 4 bases and the J gene end by 0 bases; junction bases not matched to a gene: 3. This CDR3 has 15 amino acids. The germline CDR1 and CDR2 sequences are MNHEY and SVGAGI. The CDR3 spells CASSFASGSTDTQYF. The CDR3 bases are TGTGCCAGCAGTTTCGCTAGCGGGAGCACAGATACGCAGTATTTT.

This clone was seen only once. The genes are TRBV5-5 and TRBJ2-2; tentatively, D is TRBD1 (6 bases). The CDR3 is made up of 16 amino acids. The ends were cut back, 5 bases at V and 4 bases at J, with 18 bases in the middle. CDR1 is SGHKS and CDR2 is YYEKEE in the germline V gene (reference sequence). As DNA, the CDR3 is TGTGCCAGCAGTAACCCGGGACCAGGGGCCACCGGGGAGCTGTTTTTT. Protein product: CASSNPGPGATGELFF.